The text below deals with one T cell receptor beta chain. The antigen remains undetermined. Clones were sequenced by immunoSEQ multiplex PCR, and TCRdb holds only the in-frame ones, with some missing. The sample lists 90,000 to 150,000 clones; approximately 86% were seen once. With 4 bases removed from V and 3 bases from J, the gap between germline ends came to 6 bases. The CDR3 is 13 residues long. Germline lookup yields CDR1 LNHDA and CDR2 SQIVND (reference sequence). This sample is part of a study of T cell responses to AZD1222 COVID-19 vaccine. The study's findings and limits: Just 5 to 7 AZD1222 recipients tested seropositive at baseline. The donor group comprised mostly white British people and more females; the analysis possibly underestimated clonal diversity. No repertoire was sampled before or during the peak T cell response, only after it.

The receptor was derived from an adult who received the AZD1222 COVID-19 vaccine. The source material was peripheral blood, sampled 28 days after the second AZD1222 dose. The chain joins TRBV19 to TRBJ2-2; maybe TRBD2 (5 bases). The CDR3 region has the DNA TGTGCCAGTAGTAAGAGGGACACCGGGGAGCTGTTTTTT. Translating gives CASSKRDTGELFF.